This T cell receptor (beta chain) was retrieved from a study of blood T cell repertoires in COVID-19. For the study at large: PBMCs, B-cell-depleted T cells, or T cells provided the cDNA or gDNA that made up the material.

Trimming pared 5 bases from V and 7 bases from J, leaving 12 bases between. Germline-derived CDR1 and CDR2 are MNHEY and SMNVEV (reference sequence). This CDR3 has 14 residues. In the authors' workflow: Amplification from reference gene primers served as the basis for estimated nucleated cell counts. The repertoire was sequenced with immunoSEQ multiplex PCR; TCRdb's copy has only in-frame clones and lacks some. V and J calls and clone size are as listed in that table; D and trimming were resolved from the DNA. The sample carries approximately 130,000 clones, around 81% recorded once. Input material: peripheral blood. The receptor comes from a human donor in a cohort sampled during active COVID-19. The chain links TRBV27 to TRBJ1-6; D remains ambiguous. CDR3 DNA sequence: TGTGCCAGCAGTGACCGGGTGCAGAATTCACCCCTCCACTTT. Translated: CASSDRVQNSPLHF.